This is a list of T cell receptor beta chains from one sample in a study of monozygotic twins with inflammatory bowel disease. From the 5' RACE reads, TCRdb lists one entry per CDR3 protein and no DNA. With roughly 100,000 distinct CDR3 sequences in the sample, the ten largest clones hold 1.5% to 2%. Specimen: blood. Receptors originate from a human donor with ulcerative colitis or Crohn's disease, or a healthy co-twin of an affected twin (not recorded which). Each CDR3 is given with its conserved first and last residue.

v_call	j_call	cdr3_aa
TRBV3-1	TRBJ2-5	CASSLGLAGQETQYF
TRBV12-3/TRBV12-4	TRBJ2-1	CASSYSSYNEQFF
TRBV23-1	TRBJ2-1	CARGTKGAQLEVQNNEQFF
TRBV4-1	TRBJ2-5	CASSQEGGGLDEETQYF
TRBV20-1	TRBJ2-7	CSARQGSYEQYF
TRBV7-2	TRBJ2-2	CASSTGLAVLTGELFF
TRBV6-5	TRBJ2-6	CASSHGRLYSSGANVLTF
TRBV11-3	TRBJ2-1	CASSLIRQGKNEQFF
TRBV7-2	TRBJ1-4	CASSLSFSVTRNEKLFF
TRBV7-3	TRBJ2-5	CASSSPGSQETQYF
TRBV10-3	TRBJ2-7	CATSPSFYEQYF
TRBV19	TRBJ2-7	CASSTVPDGEQYF
TRBV9	TRBJ2-5	CASSASGHLQETQYF
TRBV7-8	TRBJ2-5	CASSLRRLAWETQYF
TRBV20-1	TRBJ1-1	CSARPPRGLNTEAFF
TRBV7-9	TRBJ1-1	CASSPGGGEAFF
TRBV20-1	TRBJ2-7	CSASFGGREIEQYF
TRBV6-9	TRBJ2-1	CASTGTGREEQFF
TRBV5-1	TRBJ2-7	CASSLAHQFSSYEQYF
TRBV6-1	TRBJ2-2	CASRDSGTGELFF
TRBV12-3/TRBV12-4	TRBJ2-2	CASSFSGGTNTGELFF
TRBV24-1	TRBJ2-7	CATSDSGTEHEQYF
TRBV7-2	TRBJ1-5	CASSLGAGLFLQPQHF
TRBV9	TRBJ2-2	CASSSRGGNTGELFF
TRBV21-1	TRBJ1-1	CANLRTGPNTEAFF
TRBV4-3	TRBJ2-1	CASSRSPRGGSYNEQFF
TRBV12-3/TRBV12-4	TRBJ1-2	CASSMIDRAYYGYTF
TRBV10-1	TRBJ2-5	CASSSLVGETQYF
TRBV6-5	TRBJ2-1	CASSYGTGRTYNEQFF
TRBV5-1	TRBJ2-2	CASSLHGSVNTGELFF
TRBV7-9	TRBJ2-2	CASSFRSYNTGELFF
TRBV9	TRBJ1-1	CASSGGGNMNTEAFF
TRBV29-1	TRBJ2-6	CSVGEQGWGANVLTF
TRBV12-3/TRBV12-4	TRBJ2-7	CASSYGGQGYEQYF
TRBV19	TRBJ1-1	CASSIGGAEAFF
TRBV9	TRBJ2-7	CASSPRSGQIYEQYF
TRBV18	TRBJ2-5	CASSREPYQETQYF
TRBV7-9	TRBJ2-2	CASSLGAVRNTGELFF
TRBV5-1	TRBJ2-2	CASSLAGQGASGELFF
TRBV27	TRBJ2-3	CASSPAASRGQYF
TRBV6-1	TRBJ1-3	CASSERQGLGTIYF